This T cell receptor beta chain was sequenced during a study of T cell responses to AZD1222 COVID-19 vaccine. Trimming stripped 2 bases from V and 6 bases from J, with 23 bases between. The CDR3 runs 18 residues. CDR1 and CDR2 (germline): LGHNA, YSLEER. The protocol was immunoSEQ multiplex PCR, while the TCRdb copy is restricted to in-frame clones and leaves out a portion. Here the sample spans over 130,000 clones, almost 90% being singletons. The sequence was obtained from an adult who received the AZD1222 COVID-19 vaccine. The specimen comprised peripheral blood, sampled 28 days after the second AZD1222 dose. The V and J genes are TRBV4-3 and TRBJ2-1, with D hard to call. The CDR3, as DNA: TGCGCCAGCAGCCAAAAAGGGCCCTTGGATAGTTTACTCAATGAGCAGTTCTTC. This encodes CASSQKGPLDSLLNEQFF.